This section outlines one TCR beta chain sequence together with its context. The protocol was immunoSEQ multiplex PCR, while the TCRdb copy is restricted to in-frame clones and leaves out a portion. The data contain some 390,000 clones, around 92% of them seen just once; the ten biggest clones take up 1.5% to 2%. This sample is drawn from a study of blood T cell repertoires in COVID-19. Two negative PCRs, clearance, or symptom resolution characterized the recovered Cohort 3 donors. The J segment lost 3 bases and the V segment lost 4 bases, leaving 2 bases of the junction unmatched. This CDR3 has 13 residues.

The sequence was obtained from a woman in her twenties or thirties who had recovered from COVID-19. The rearrangement links TRBV12-3 or TRBV12-4 to TRBJ2-7; 8 nucleotides line up with TRBD1. The material sequenced was PBMCs or T cells enriched from blood (not recorded which). CDR3 nucleotide sequence: TGTGCCAGCAGTTGGACAGGGCTCTACGAGCAGTACTTC. Protein sequence: CASSWTGLYEQYF.